The 13 T cell receptor beta chains below were found in one sample sequenced in a study of T cells in localized non-small cell lung cancer. Only in-frame clones appear in the TCRdb table, and some are missing; sequencing was by immunoSEQ multiplex PCR. The sample includes 35,000 to 40,000 clones, approximately 89% of them seen just once. The source material was peripheral blood, sampled before any cancer treatment. Receptors originate from a woman aged 35 to 70 with stage I lung adenocarcinoma.

This clone was counted a single time. The chain couples TRBV28 to TRBJ2-4; possibly TRBD1 for D (5 bases). V was clipped by 6 bases and J by 2 bases, with 14 bases between them. Germline V CDR1 and CDR2: MDHEN, SYDVKM. The length of the CDR3 is 15 residues. The CDR3 coding sequence is TGTGCCAGCAGGCCTTCTCAGGGAACCAAAAACATTCAGTACTTC. It specifies CASRPSQGTKNIQYF.

The chain employs TRBV28 and TRBJ2-5; 8 bases map to TRBD2. In germline, CDR1 is MDHEN, CDR2 SYDVKM. J was trimmed by 5 bases and V by 8 bases; bases with no gene match: 10. The CDR3 has 14 residues. CDR3 protein: CASRLAGPGETQYF. The DNA for the CDR3 is TGTGCCAGCCGTCTAGCGGGCCCAGGGGAGACCCAGTACTTC.

The V call is TRBV10-3, the J call TRBJ1-4; a weak D match, TRBD1 (6 bases). Germline CDR1 and CDR2: ENHRY and SYGVKD. V lost 2 bases and J lost 0, with 7 bases in between. CDR3 length: 15 amino acids. In DNA, the CDR3 is TGTGCCATCAGTGAGGGACAGACAACTAATGAAAAACTGTTTTTT. Translating it yields CAISEGQTTNEKLFF.

The V gene is TRBV6-5, the J gene TRBJ1-1, with D unresolved. The V gene lost 1 base and the J gene lost 1 base, with 4 bases spanning the gap. The CDR3 sequence is 13 residues long. Germline assignment: CDR1 MNHEY and CDR2 SVGAGI. CDR3 sequence reads: CASSYWGNTEAFF. The CDR3 bases are TGTGCCAGCAGTTACTGGGGGAACACTGAAGCTTTCTTT.

The chain's CDR3 is CASSQRRGFQETQYF. The CDR3 nucleotides read TGTGCCAGCAGTCAAAGGAGGGGTTTCCAAGAGACCCAGTACTTC. The chain links TRBV16 to TRBJ2-5; a possible D gene is TRBD2 (6 bases). Germline V CDR1 and CDR2: KGHSY, FQNENV. The V and J ends lost 6 bases and 1 base respectively, with 15 bases between them. This CDR3 contains 15 residues.

The rearrangement links TRBV6-1 to TRBJ2-5; 7 positions agree with TRBD2. The CDR3 is 19 amino acids. Trimming cost V 4 bases and J 0 bases; bases outside gene matches: 17. Germline CDR1 and CDR2: MNHNS and SASEGT. Here the CDR3 reads CASSGGGGSARAYQETQYF. CDR3 sequence (DNA): TGTGCCAGCAGTGGGGGGGGAGGCAGTGCCCGGGCGTACCAAGAGACCCAGTACTTC.

This clone was seen once. V is TRBV2 and J is TRBJ1-2; no clear D gene. CDR3 size: 14 residues. Germline CDR1 is SNHLY and CDR2 is FYNNEI. Trimming cost V 3 bases and J 2 bases, with 10 bases left between them. The CDR3 loop is CASSETGWNYGYTF. The CDR3 DNA sequence: TGTGCCAGCAGTGAGACCGGGTGGAACTATGGCTACACCTTC.

This clone was counted between two and nine times. V and J are TRBV28 and TRBJ1-1; D is undetermined. CDR1 and CDR2 (germline): MDHEN, SYDVKM. V lost 4 bases and J 11 bases, leaving 14 bases between the germline ends. The CDR3 runs to 12 residues. The CDR3 DNA reads TGTGCCAGCAGTTCTCTCCGGGTCCACGCTTTCTTT. Its translation is CASSSLRVHAFF.

V gene TRBV6-5 combines with J gene TRBJ2-1; TRBD2 matches at 10 bases. V shed 6 bases and J 7 bases; nucleotides not matched to a gene: 6. Germline V CDR1 and CDR2: MNHEY, SVGAGI. The CDR3 is made up of 14 amino acids. In nucleotides, the CDR3 is TGTGCCAGCAGCTCACTAGCGGGAAAGAATGAGCAGTTCTTC. Amino acids: CASSSLAGKNEQFF.

A few counts support this clone. The chain carries TRBV29-1 and TRBJ2-5; D not certain. The ends were cut back, 4 bases at V and 1 base at J, with 1 base in the middle. The CDR3 spans 10 residues. Germline loops: CDR1 SQVTM, CDR2 ANQGSEA. CDR3 sequence: CSVAQETQYF. The CDR3, as DNA: TGCAGCGTTGCCCAAGAGACCCAGTACTTC.

This clone has only a few counts. The rearrangement links TRBV28 to TRBJ1-1; D is undetermined. The V end was cut by 6 bases, the J end by 8 bases, with 13 bases between. The CDR3 is made up of 12 amino acids. CDR1 is MDHEN, CDR2 SYDVKM, per germline. The CDR3 region has the DNA TGTGCCAGCAGCCCCCGGTGGTACGAAGCTTTCTTT. Translation: CASSPRWYEAFF.

This clone showed up just once. The rearrangement uses TRBV10-3 and TRBJ1-1, with a tentative D call TRBD1 (5 bases). Germline values: CDR1 ENHRY, CDR2 SYGVKD. Deletions cut 8 bases from V and 4 bases from J, with 17 bases between. The CDR3 runs 14 residues. This chain's CDR3 is CAILAHQGGTEAFF. The CDR3 nucleotides read TGTGCCATCCTCGCTCACCAGGGAGGCACTGAAGCTTTCTTT.

This chain joins TRBV19 and TRBJ1-1, with D maybe TRBD1 (6 bases). Looked up from germline, CDR1 is LNHDA and CDR2 is SQIVND (reference sequence). The CDR3 extends over 16 amino acids. Trimming cost V 7 bases and J 0 bases, with 18 bases left between them. The CDR3 DNA sequence: TGTGCCAGTACCCCAGGGGTCCGACTTCTGAACACTGAAGCTTTCTTT. Protein: CASTPGVRLLNTEAFF.